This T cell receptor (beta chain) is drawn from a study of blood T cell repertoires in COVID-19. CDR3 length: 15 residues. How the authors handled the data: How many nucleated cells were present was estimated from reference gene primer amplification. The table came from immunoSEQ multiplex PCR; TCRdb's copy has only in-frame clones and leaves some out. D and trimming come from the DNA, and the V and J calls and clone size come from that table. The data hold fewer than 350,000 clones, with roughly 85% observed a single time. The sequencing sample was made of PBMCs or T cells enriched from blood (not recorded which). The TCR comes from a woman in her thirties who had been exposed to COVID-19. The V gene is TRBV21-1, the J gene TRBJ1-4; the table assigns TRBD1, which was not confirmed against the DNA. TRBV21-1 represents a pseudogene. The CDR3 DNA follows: TGTGCCAGCAGCGAAGGGGGCGCGGCTAATGAAAAACTGTTTTTT. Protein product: CASSEGGAANEKLFF.